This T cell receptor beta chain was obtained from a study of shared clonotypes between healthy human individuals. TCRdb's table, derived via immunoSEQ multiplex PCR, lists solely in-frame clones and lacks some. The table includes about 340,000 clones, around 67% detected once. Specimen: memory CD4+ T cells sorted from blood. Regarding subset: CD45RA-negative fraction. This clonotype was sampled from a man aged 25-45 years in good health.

CDR3 bases: TGTGCCAGCAGCCAAGGGTGGGGAACTAGAACGGCAGATACGCAGTATTTT. The encoded protein is CASSQGWGTRTADTQYF. The rearrangement joins TRBV14 to TRBJ2-3, with a weak D call TRBD2 (5 bases). In germline, CDR1 is SGHDN, CDR2 FVKESK. There are 17 residues in the CDR3. V lost 1 base and J lost 4, with 18 bases in between. The entire variable domain, with the rest obtained from reference TRBV14 and TRBJ2-3, is as follows: EAGVTQFPSHSVIEKGQTVTLRCDPISGHDNLYWYRRVMGKEIKFLLHFVKESKQDESGMPNNRFLAERTGGTYSTLKVQPAELEDSGVYFCASSQGWGTRTADTQYFGPGTRLTVL.